The sequence of this T cell receptor (beta chain) was determined in a study of Ad26.COV2.S vaccination and SARS-CoV-2 variants. Study summary: Once, or twice with 56 days between doses, Ad26.COV2.S was given intramuscularly.

The CDR3 contains 15 residues. CDR1 is LNHNV, CDR2 YYDKDF, per germline (reference sequence). The V and J ends lost 0 bases and 8 bases, in that order; junction bases with no gene match: 6. As for treatment: about 20 received Ad26.COV2.S at low or high dose, single or two shots; about 5 received placebo; per-sample allocation not given. The study sampled participants on day 63 after the first vaccine or placebo injection. The vaccine delivered Wuhan-strain SARS-CoV-2 spike through an Ad26 vector. With respect to this clone: Its antigen is currently unknown.

The study's findings and limits: Higher spike-specific TCR breadth was found in vaccine recipients than in placebo recipients.

Method: immunoSEQ multiplex PCR; TCRdb's copy keeps in-frame clones and lacks some. Here the sample spans some 300,000 clones, 85% being singletons. Sequencing was performed on peripheral blood, taken in a trial of Ad26.COV2.S vaccine versus placebo. The chain has TRBV15 and TRBJ1-4; 7 nucleotides match TRBD1. The clonotype was recovered from a person aged 18-65 years who received the Ad26.COV2.S COVID-19 vaccine or a placebo. CDR3 sequence (DNA): TGTGCCACCAGCAGAGATATGACAGGGCGGGAAAAACTGTTTTTT. As protein: CATSRDMTGREKLFF. Filled out from reference TRBV15 and TRBJ1-4, the complete variable domain reads DAMVIQNPRYQVTQFGKPVTLSCSQTLNHNVMYWYQQKSSQAPKLLFHYYDKDFNNEADTPDNFQSRRPNTSFCFLDIRSPGLGDTAMYLCATSRDMTGREKLFFGSGTQLSVL.